Below, 15 T cell receptor beta chains from the same sample are listed, as sequenced in a study of T-cell memory formation after mild COVID-19. TCRdb re-called the 5' RACE reads with MiXCR, one entry per CDR3 protein. Counted here are about 430,000 distinct CDR3 sequences, roughly 24% occurring once; the ten biggest clones make up around 8.1%. Sample: PBMCs or a T cell subset sorted from them (not recorded which). The receptors here all came from an adult woman who had mild COVID-19 (a few samples of this study predate the infection). Cell type and time point are not known.

The genes are TRBV7-9 and TRBJ1-1; 10 bases line up with TRBD1. V gave up 4 bases and J gave up 5 bases; unmatched junction bases: 13. Germline CDR1 and CDR2: SEHNR and FQNEAQ (reference sequence). CDR3 length: 17 residues. The CDR3 here is CASSWGPGTGAGTEAFF. The CDR3 nucleotides read TGTGCCAGCAGCTGGGGTCCCGGGACAGGGGCAGGGACTGAAGCTTTCTTT.

This clonotype was seen a few times. V gene TRBV20-1 combines with J gene TRBJ1-5; maybe TRBD1 (6 bases). Per the germline V gene, CDR1 is DFQATT and CDR2 is SNEGSKA (reference sequence). V lost 5 bases, J lost 0 bases, and 14 bases lay in between. The CDR3 contains 15 residues. The CDR3 loop reads CSARYRVYSNQPQHF. The CDR3 DNA follows: TGCAGTGCTCGGTACAGGGTGTATAGCAATCAGCCCCAGCATTTT.

The chain is built from TRBV5-1 and TRBJ2-3, with unresolved D. The germline V gene encodes CDR1 SGHRS and CDR2 YFSETQ. Trimming stripped 4 bases from V and 2 bases from J, with 17 bases between. This CDR3 is built from 16 residues. CDR3 nucleotides: TGCGCCAGCAGCCTTAGTGGCTGGGCCGACACAGATACGCAGTATTTT. It is translated as CASSLSGWADTDTQYF.

This clonotype was found a few times. This chain links TRBV5-1 with TRBJ1-1; D remains unclear. The CDR3 totals 16 residues. Germline V CDR1 and CDR2: SGHRS, YFSETQ. Trimming took 0 bases from V and 1 from J, leaving 13 bases between them. The CDR3 nucleotides read TGCGCCAGCAGCTTGGCGAATTGGGCCGAGAACACTGAAGCTTTCTTT. Its protein is CASSLANWAENTEAFF.

This clonotype showed up just a few times. V usage is TRBV5-6 and J usage is TRBJ2-7, with a possible D match to TRBD1 (5 bases). The germline gives CDR1 SGHDT, CDR2 YYEEEE. V shed 0 bases and J shed 5 bases, with 15 bases lying between them. The CDR3 runs to 15 residues. As DNA, the CDR3 is TGTGCCAGCAGCTTGGGGGGCCCGCTGGGGAACGAGCAGTACTTC. Its translation is CASSLGGPLGNEQYF.

The genes are TRBV18 and TRBJ2-7; D is uncertain. This CDR3 is 15 amino acids long. Deletions cut 6 bases from V and 1 base from J, with 16 bases between. Per the germline V gene, CDR1 is KGHSH and CDR2 is LQKENI. The CDR3 DNA reads TGTGCCAGCTCGCCCTATAGCACTGTATCCTACGAGCAGTACTTC. Its translation: CASSPYSTVSYEQYF.

The V call is TRBV20-1, the J call TRBJ2-1; D is ambiguous. CDR3 length: 16 residues. Trimming took off 0 bases at V and 0 bases at J, with 12 bases between the two ends. CDR1 and CDR2 (germline): DFQATT, SNEGSKA (reference sequence). CDR3 sequence: CSARDLSDLSYNEQFF. The CDR3 bases are TGCAGTGCTAGAGATTTGTCGGACCTCTCCTACAATGAGCAGTTCTTC.

A few counts support this clonotype. The chain is built from TRBV5-6 and TRBJ2-3; D not certain. CDR1 and CDR2 (germline): SGHDT, YYEEEE. The CDR3 contains 14 residues. V was pared by 1 base and J by 4 bases, with 10 bases between. Here the CDR3 DNA reads TGTGCCAGCAGCTTGTTCTTCGAGCCAGATACGCAGTATTTT. It translates to CASSLFFEPDTQYF. The full variable domain, with the rest looked up from reference TRBV5-6 and TRBJ2-3, is DAGVTQSPTHLIKTRGQQVTLRCSPKSGHDTVSWYQQALGQGPQFIFQYYEEEERQRGNFPDRFSGHQFPNYSSELNVNALLLGDSALYLCASSLFFEPDTQYFGPGTRLTVL.

This clonotype was detected a few times. J is TRBJ2-2 and V is TRBV18, with D hard to call. Trimming took 3 bases from V and 2 from J, leaving 7 bases between them. CDR3 size: 14 residues. Germline loops: CDR1 KGHSH, CDR2 LQKENI. This CDR3 reads CASSPRPNTGELFF. In DNA form, the CDR3 reads TGTGCCAGCTCACCCCGACCCAACACCGGGGAGCTGTTTTTT.

V gene TRBV19 combines with J gene TRBJ1-6; D is unclear. This CDR3 has 16 residues. V lost 5 bases and J 7 bases, leaving 18 bases between the germline ends. CDR1 and CDR2 from the germline V gene are LNHDA and SQIVND (reference sequence). Here the CDR3 reads CASSLLRPNPNSPLHF. The CDR3 DNA reads as TGTGCCAGTAGTCTTCTACGACCTAATCCCAATTCACCCCTCCACTTT.

This clonotype came up a few times. The chain is built from TRBV5-1 and TRBJ2-7; 8 positions agree with TRBD2. Germline lookup yields CDR1 SGHRS and CDR2 YFSETQ. V lost 3 bases and J lost 6; bases outside the gene matches: 11. The CDR3 runs 15 residues. CDR3 nucleotide sequence: TGCGCCAGCAGCTCCGGGACTAGGTCCCTTCTCGAGCAGTACTTC. Amino acids: CASSSGTRSLLEQYF.

This rearrangement joins TRBV7-2 to TRBJ1-5; TRBD1 might be the D (6 bases). V was clipped by 5 bases and J by 6 bases, with 11 bases between them. The CDR3 loop spans 13 amino acids. Germline assignment: CDR1 SGHTA and CDR2 FQGNSA. The CDR3 DNA follows: TGTGCCAGCAGCCCAGGGGAGCGTCAGCCCCAGCATTTT. It is translated as CASSPGERQPQHF.

This clonotype has only a few counts. The chain combines TRBV7-9 with TRBJ2-7; D might be TRBD1 (5 bases). The germline V gene encodes CDR1 SEHNR and CDR2 FQNEAQ (reference sequence). Trimming left V 8 bases short and J 10 bases short, with 18 bases between. The CDR3 covers 12 residues. The CDR3 loop is CASAEAGSAQYF. The CDR3 nucleotides are TGTGCCAGCGCCGAAGCAGGGTCAGCTCAGTACTTC.

The V and J genes are TRBV20-1 and TRBJ2-7; D not resolved. This CDR3 comprises 10 residues. The V end lost 4 bases, the J end lost 6 bases, and 7 bases lay between the germline ends. Germline assignment: CDR1 DFQATT and CDR2 SNEGSKA (reference sequence). The CDR3 here is CSATPSEQYF. The CDR3 nucleotides read TGCAGTGCTACCCCGTCCGAGCAGTACTTC.

This clonotype has just a few counts. The CDR3 here is CASSPRDRGLGEQFF. The CDR3 region has the DNA TGTGCCAGCAGCCCCCGGGACAGGGGGCTTGGTGAGCAGTTCTTC. This rearrangement joins TRBV7-6 to TRBJ2-1, with 12 positions matching TRBD1. The CDR3 covers 15 residues. The V gene end was trimmed by 5 bases and the J gene end by 9 bases; junction bases not matched to a gene: 8. Germline assignment: CDR1 SGHVS and CDR2 FNYEAQ. Filled out from reference TRBV7-6 and TRBJ2-1, the complete variable domain reads GAGVSQSPRYKVTKRGQDVALRCDPISGHVSLYWYRQALGQGPEFLTYFNYEAQQDKSGLPNDRFSAERPEGSISTLTIQRTEQRDSAMYRCASSPRDRGLGEQFFGPGTRLTVL.